Each of the 21 T cell receptor beta chains below was sequenced from the same sample in a study of shared clonotypes between healthy human individuals. The repertoire was sequenced with immunoSEQ multiplex PCR; TCRdb's copy has only in-frame clones and lacks some. The table has around 2,000,000 clones, 85% to 95% seen once. Sequenced sample: naive CD4+ T cells sorted from blood. Subset specified: CD45RA+ positively selected. These receptors originate from a man aged 18 to 29 in good health.

V gene TRBV5-4 combines with J gene TRBJ2-2; a weak D match, TRBD2 (5 bases). From germline, CDR1 is SGHNT and CDR2 YYREEE (reference sequence). V was pared by 5 bases and J by 4 bases, with 12 bases between. The CDR3 sequence is 14 residues long. CDR3 residues: CASRPDYLTGELFF. Written as DNA, the CDR3 is TGTGCCAGCAGACCCGACTACCTCACCGGGGAGCTGTTTTTT.

The rearrangement links TRBV4-1 to TRBJ2-2; D may be TRBD2 (6 bases). V was clipped by 6 bases and J by 0 bases, with 14 bases between them. The germline V gene has CDR1 MGHRA and CDR2 YSYEKL. This CDR3 region has 16 residues. CDR3 bases: TGCGCCAGCAGTTCTCGGGACTTTTCGAACACCGGGGAGCTGTTTTTT. Translated: CASSSRDFSNTGELFF.

This chain connects TRBV25-1 to TRBJ2-5, with D perhaps matching TRBD1 or TRBD2 (5 bases each). Germline V gene data show CDR1 as MGHDK and CDR2 as SYGVNS. The CDR3 has 13 residues. Trimming stripped 7 bases from V and 9 bases from J, with 18 bases between. The CDR3 loop reads CASKTDGTEAQYF. The CDR3 DNA follows: TGTGCCAGCAAGACGGACGGGACCGAGGCCCAGTACTTC.

The chain carries TRBV10-3 and TRBJ2-7; D gene ambiguous. The CDR3 runs to 13 residues. Germline loops: CDR1 ENHRY, CDR2 SYGVKD. CDR3 nucleotide sequence: TGTGCTATCTCGCAGGTCTATTCCTACGAGCAGTACTTC. This gives the protein CAISQVYSYEQYF.

The V gene is TRBV19, the J gene TRBJ2-1; D is perhaps TRBD1 or TRBD2 (5 bases each). Germline CDR1 and CDR2: LNHDA and SQIVND (reference sequence). Trimming took 7 bases from V and 8 from J, leaving 18 bases between them. This CDR3 has 14 amino acids. Written as DNA, the CDR3 is TGTGCCAGTAAGCCCGAACTAGGGGCAGATGAGCAGTTCTTC. Translation: CASKPELGADEQFF.

The chain is built from TRBV6-1 and TRBJ1-2; TRBD1 matches 8 bases. There are 15 residues in the CDR3. With 2 bases clipped from V and 5 bases from J, the junction kept 7 bases outside the gene matches. The germline V gene has CDR1 MNHNS and CDR2 SASEGT. CDR3 DNA: TGTGCCAGCAGTGAACTGGAACAGGGGGTGTATGGCTACACCTTC. Translation: CASSELEQGVYGYTF.

The chain carries TRBV6-1 and TRBJ2-7; D possibly corresponds to TRBD2 (5 bases). Germline V gives CDR1 MNHNS, CDR2 SASEGT. This CDR3 spans 12 amino acids. Trimming pared 3 bases from V and 6 bases from J, leaving 9 bases between. The chain's CDR3 is CASSDRTREQYF. CDR3 DNA sequence: TGTGCCAGCAGTGACAGGACTCGCGAGCAGTACTTC.

The chain links TRBV2 to TRBJ2-3; D is unclear. Trimming stripped 3 bases from V and 1 base from J, with 8 bases between. The CDR3 extends over 14 amino acids. The V gene's germline CDR1 is SNHLY and CDR2 FYNNEI. DNA for the CDR3: TGTGCCAGCAGTGACTTCCGCCGCACAGATACGCAGTATTTT. It codes for CASSDFRRTDTQYF.

CDR3 sequence reads: CASSEASTGNQPQHF. The DNA for the CDR3 is TGTGCCAGCAGTGAAGCGAGCACAGGGAATCAGCCCCAGCATTTT. The chain combines TRBV6-1 with TRBJ1-5; a weak D match, TRBD1 (6 bases). Deletions cut 0 bases from V and 4 bases from J, with 10 bases between. Germline loops: CDR1 MNHNS, CDR2 SASEGT. The CDR3 sequence is 15 residues long.

This CDR3 reads CASSLGRVPEAFF. The CDR3 nucleotides are TGTGCCAGCAGCTTAGGCAGGGTGCCTGAAGCTTTCTTT. The J gene is TRBJ1-1, the V gene TRBV7-8; a possible D gene is TRBD1 (5 bases). Germline V gene data show CDR1 as SGHVS and CDR2 as FQNEAQ. The CDR3 is 13 amino acids. V dropped 1 base and J dropped 6 bases, with 9 bases sitting between them.

The V and J genes are TRBV9 and TRBJ1-3; D not certain. The germline V gene has CDR1 SGDLS and CDR2 YYNGEE. V shed 0 bases and J shed 0 bases, with 7 bases lying between them. The CDR3 sequence is 15 residues long. CDR3: CASSVEGHSGNTIYF. As DNA, the CDR3 is TGTGCCAGCAGCGTAGAAGGCCACTCTGGAAACACCATATATTTT.

The CDR3 sequence is CASSLASVLGETQYF. The CDR3 nucleotides are TGCGCCAGCAGCTTGGCCAGTGTGCTCGGAGAGACCCAGTACTTC. V usage is TRBV5-1 and J usage is TRBJ2-5, with D unresolved. This CDR3 comprises 15 residues. V lost 0 bases and J 4 bases, leaving 13 bases between the germline ends. The germline V gene encodes CDR1 SGHRS and CDR2 YFSETQ.

The V gene is TRBV2, the J gene TRBJ2-1; D may be TRBD1 (6 bases). This CDR3 is 13 amino acids long. Germline V CDR1 and CDR2: SNHLY, FYNNEI. The ends were cut back, 4 bases at V and 9 bases at J, with 13 bases in the middle. The CDR3, as DNA: TGTGCCAGCAGTGGGACAGCCTCCGGTGAGCAGTTCTTC. Translated: CASSGTASGEQFF.

The rearrangement links TRBV4-1 to TRBJ1-1, with TRBD1 matching over 8 bases. V trimming: 0 bases; J trimming: 5 bases; junction bases outside the gene matches: 5. The CDR3 is 15 residues long. CDR1 and CDR2 (germline): MGHRA, YSYEKL. For the CDR3, the DNA is TGCGCCAGCAGCCAAGAACAGGGGGGTAGGACTGAAGCTTTCTTT. It encodes CASSQEQGGRTEAFF.

V is TRBV18 and J is TRBJ2-7; the D is unclear. The CDR3 loop spans 14 amino acids. Germline assignment: CDR1 KGHSH and CDR2 LQKENI. Trimming took off 1 base at V and 2 bases at J, with 9 bases between the two ends. The CDR3 DNA is TGTGCCAGCTCACCACGTAACAGACCCTACGAGCAGTACTTC. Its translation is CASSPRNRPYEQYF.

As regards this clone: A read error may explain this, as a much larger clone is one base away. This sample also contains other DNA sequences that code for the same CDR3. The rearrangement links TRBV5-1 to TRBJ1-1, with unresolved D. The germline V gene has CDR1 SGHRS and CDR2 YFSETQ. V shed 2 bases and J shed 0 bases, with 5 bases lying between them. This CDR3 is built from 13 residues. This CDR3 is CASSFQLNTEAFF. In DNA, the CDR3 is TGCGCCAGCAGCTTCCAGTTGAACACTGAAGCTTTCTTT.

The V call is TRBV28, the J call TRBJ1-2; TRBD1 might be the D (5 bases). V was pared by 2 bases and J by 4 bases, with 8 bases between. Germline V gene sequence: CDR1 MDHEN, CDR2 SYDVKM. The CDR3 runs to 13 residues. In nucleotides, the CDR3 is TGTGCCAGCAGTTTAGCAGGGATCTATGGCTACACCTTC. Amino acid sequence: CASSLAGIYGYTF.

The CDR3 DNA reads TGCGCCAGCAGCTTCGGGCTAGTTTACAGCTCCTACGAGCAGTACTTC. It codes for CASSFGLVYSSYEQYF. The chain has TRBV5-1 and TRBJ2-7; D call uncertain. Germline V gene data show CDR1 as SGHRS and CDR2 as YFSETQ. The CDR3 sequence is 16 residues long. V was clipped by 2 bases and J by 0 bases, with 15 bases between them.

CDR3 DNA: TGCGCCAGCAGCAGCGACGGGGGCGCTCCCAATGAGCAGTTCTTC. It yields the protein CASSSDGGAPNEQFF. The chain links TRBV5-1 to TRBJ2-1, with D perhaps being TRBD1 or TRBD2 (6 bases each). From germline, CDR1 is SGHRS and CDR2 YFSETQ. Trimming pared 4 bases from V and 6 bases from J, leaving 17 bases between. There are 15 residues in the CDR3.

The J gene is TRBJ1-3, the V gene TRBV11-2; D call uncertain. Per germline, CDR1 SGHAT and CDR2 FQNNGV. There are 13 residues in the CDR3. V lost 5 bases to trimming and J lost 4 bases, with 9 bases between them. The CDR3 DNA reads as TGTGCCAGCAGCGTGTTGAGGGGAAACACCATATATTTT. Amino acid sequence: CASSVLRGNTIYF.

As concerns this clone: Other nucleotide sequences from this sample produce the same CDR3. The chain links TRBV5-1 to TRBJ1-4, with D possibly TRBD1 on 6 matching bases. Germline lookup yields CDR1 SGHRS and CDR2 YFSETQ. The CDR3 totals 14 residues. V lost 0 bases to trimming and J lost 7 bases, with 10 bases between them. The CDR3 sequence is CASSLDRVREKLFF. DNA of the CDR3: TGCGCCAGCAGCTTGGACAGGGTTCGTGAAAAACTGTTTTTT.